This T cell receptor beta chain was documented in a study of human T cells and chemical hapten exposure. Study at large: Small differences in pooled library volume mainly drove the variation in TCR yields per sample. General study findings and limits: Sensitizing to DPC left TCRs with a frequency above 1 in 1000 unaltered.

Time point here: patch test 2, 6 weeks after DPC sensitization. Stated treatment: therapeutic diphenylcyclopropenone sensitization with weekly scalp DPC. Under the authors' procedure: Counts of TCRs in each sample centred on a median of 95,638 and extended from about 20,000 to 690,000. TCRdb re-called the RACE reads through MiXCR, storing one row per CDR3 protein. Clone size and V and J calls follow TCRdb, not the original study. This table holds more than 70,000 distinct CDR3 sequences, 11% found once. This clonotype has more than one count but fewer than ten. As yet, its antigen is unknown. The sequences come from whole blood, collected in connection with sensitization to the hapten diphenylcyclopropenone (DPC). The TCR comes from a man aged 18 to 29 with alopecia areata. Some clones in this sample may be carry-over from other donors' samples.

CDR3 nucleotide sequence: TGTGCCATCAGCGGCGGCCCAGATACGCAGTATTTT. It yields the protein CAISGGPDTQYF. This sequence joins TRBV10-3 and TRBJ2-3, with D uncertain. Germline CDR1 is ENHRY and CDR2 is SYGVKD. V was pared by 6 bases and J by 4 bases, with 8 bases between. The length of the CDR3 is 12 residues.